A selection of T cell receptor beta chains follows, all from one sample in a study of identifying expanded T cells in peripheral blood. Assay: immunoSEQ multiplex PCR; the TCRdb copy retains only in-frame clones and omits some. The profile shows 75,000 to 95,000 clones, 89% of them singletons. Sequenced: blood. The receptors were gathered from a person aged 18-70 years in good health. Each CDR3 is given with its conserved first and last residue. A D gene is named only where the DNA matches it firmly. Expanded clones get a size class; other rows say once, few or many, or leave the size out.

j_call | v_call | clone_size | d_call | cdr3_nt | cdr3_aa
TRBJ2-7 | TRBV7-6 | - | - | TGTGCCAGCAGCTTAGGGCCGGGACATACATACGAGCAGTACTTC | CASSLGPGHTYEQYF
TRBJ1-1 | TRBV27 | once | - | TGTGCCAGCAAAGCAACGGGGGCGCGGGCTTTCTTT | CASKATGARAFF
TRBJ1-2 | TRBV6-1 | - | - | TGTGCCGGCTATGGCTACACCTTC | CAGYGYTF
TRBJ2-1 | TRBV5-4 | once | TRBD2 | TGTGCCAGCAGCTCATTAGCGGGTGGGAGGTACAATGAGCAGTTCTTC | CASSSLAGGRYNEQFF
TRBJ1-1 | TRBV14 | - | - | TGTGCCAGCAGGCCTCCGGGACGATCCACTGAAGCTTTCTTT | CASRPPGRSTEAFF
TRBJ2-3 | TRBV18 | - | - | TGTGCCAGCTCACCAAACGCCGGTGATACGCAGTATTTT | CASSPNAGDTQYF
TRBJ2-3 | TRBV18 | - | - | TGTGCCAGCTCAAAACTCAGGGTTGATACGCAGTATTTT | CASSKLRVDTQYF
TRBJ2-3 | TRBV2 | - | - | TGTGCCAGCTTACGGGGGAGAGATACGCAGTATTTT | CASLRGRDTQYF
TRBJ2-1 | TRBV7-2 | - | TRBD2 | TGTGCCAGCAGCTTAGATAGCGGGGGTTACAATGAGCAGTTCTTC | CASSLDSGGYNEQFF
TRBJ2-3 | TRBV9 | - | - | TGTGCCAGCAACCTAGCGCTCACAGATACGCAGTATTTT | CASNLALTDTQYF
TRBJ1-1 | TRBV7-8 | - | TRBD1 | TGTGCCAGCAGCCCCTCGACAGGGGTCAACACTGAAGCTTTCTTT | CASSPSTGVNTEAFF
TRBJ2-7 | TRBV11-2 | - | TRBD1 | TGTGCCAGCAGCTCCACGGGACAGGCCTACGAGCAGTACTTC | CASSSTGQAYEQYF
TRBJ2-1 | TRBV28 | - | TRBD1 | TGTGCCAGCAGCCCGTCGGGACAGGTAAACAATGAGCAGTTCTTC | CASSPSGQVNNEQFF
TRBJ1-5 | TRBV10-3 | - | - | TGTGCCATCAGTGAGGACATCGGTCAGCCCCAGCATTTT | CAISEDIGQPQHF
TRBJ2-3 | TRBV25-1 | - | TRBD2 | TGTGCCACCGTGATAGCGGGGGAGGGCACAGATACGCAGTATTTT | CATVIAGEGTDTQYF